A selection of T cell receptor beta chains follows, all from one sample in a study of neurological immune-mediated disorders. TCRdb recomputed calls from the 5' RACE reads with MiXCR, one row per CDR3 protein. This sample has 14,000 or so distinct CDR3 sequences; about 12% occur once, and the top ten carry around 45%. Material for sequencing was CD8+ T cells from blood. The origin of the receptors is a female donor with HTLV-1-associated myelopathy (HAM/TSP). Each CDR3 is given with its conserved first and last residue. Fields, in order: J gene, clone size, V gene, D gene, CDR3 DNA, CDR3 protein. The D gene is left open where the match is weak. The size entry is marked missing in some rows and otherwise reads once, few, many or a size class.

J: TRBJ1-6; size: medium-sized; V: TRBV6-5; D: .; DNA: TGTGCCAGCAGTTCCTCGGTTGGGGAGAATTCACCCCTCCACTTT; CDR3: CASSSSVGENSPLHF
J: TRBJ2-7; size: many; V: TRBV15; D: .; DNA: TGTGCCACCAGCAGAGTGGAGGGACAGACCTACGAGCAGTACTTC; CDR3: CATSRVEGQTYEQYF
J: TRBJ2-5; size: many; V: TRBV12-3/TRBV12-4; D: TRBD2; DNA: TGTGCCAGCAGTTTCTGGGTAGCGGGGGGCCCCCAAGAGACCCAGTACTTC; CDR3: CASSFWVAGGPQETQYF
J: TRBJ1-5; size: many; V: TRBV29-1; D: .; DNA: TGCAGCGTTGCGGACTCTAGCAATCAGCCCCAGCATTTT; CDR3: CSVADSSNQPQHF
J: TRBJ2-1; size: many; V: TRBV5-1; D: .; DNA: TGCGCCAGCAGCTTGAGGGGCTCCCCGGGAGTCGTAGTAAATTCCTACAATGAGCAGTTCTTC; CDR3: CASSLRGSPGVVVNSYNEQFF
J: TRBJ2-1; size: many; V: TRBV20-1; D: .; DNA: TGCAGTGCTAGAGATTCCCCGGGGAACTCCTACAATGAGCAGTTCTTC; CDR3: CSARDSPGNSYNEQFF
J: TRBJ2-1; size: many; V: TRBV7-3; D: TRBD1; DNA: TGTGCCAGCAGCTTAATGGCAGGGGGTATGAATGAGCAGTTCTTC; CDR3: CASSLMAGGMNEQFF
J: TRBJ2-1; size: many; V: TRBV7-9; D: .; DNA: TGTGCCAGCAGCGGCGGGGTGGCCTCCTACAATGAGCAGTTCTTC; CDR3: CASSGGVASYNEQFF
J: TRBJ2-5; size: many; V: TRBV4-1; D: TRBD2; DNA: TGCGCCAGCAGATATAGCGGGGTAAACCAAGAGACCCAGTACTTC; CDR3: CASRYSGVNQETQYF
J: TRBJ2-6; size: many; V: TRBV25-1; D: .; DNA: TGTGCCAGCAGTACAGGGTCTGGGGCCAACGTCCTGACTTTC; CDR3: CASSTGSGANVLTF
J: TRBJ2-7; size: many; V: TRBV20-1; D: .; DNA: TGCAGTGCAAGAGGGCGGGCACTTTCCTACGAGCAGTACTTC; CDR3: CSARGRALSYEQYF
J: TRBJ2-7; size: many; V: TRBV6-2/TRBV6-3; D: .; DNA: TGTGCCAGCAGTTACGAGGGGCCATCCTACGAGCAGTACTTC; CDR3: CASSYEGPSYEQYF
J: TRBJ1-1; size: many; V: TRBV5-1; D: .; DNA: TGCGCCAGCAGCTTGGCCGTGGGAAGGAGCACTGAAGCTTTCTTT; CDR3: CASSLAVGRSTEAFF
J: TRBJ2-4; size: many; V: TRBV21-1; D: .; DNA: TGTGCCAGCAGCTTCTTTTCTCGTCCCATTCTAGCGGGAGAAGGTGACATTCAGTACTTC; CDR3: CASSFFSRPILAGEGDIQYF
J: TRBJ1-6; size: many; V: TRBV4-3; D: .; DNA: TGCGCCAGCAGCCTAGACAGGAATAATTCACCCCTCCACTTT; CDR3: CASSLDRNNSPLHF
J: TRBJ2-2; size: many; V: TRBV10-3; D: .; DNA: TGTGCCATCAGGACGGGATGGACTAGGGGGGACACCGGGGAGCTGTTTTTT; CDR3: CAIRTGWTRGDTGELFF
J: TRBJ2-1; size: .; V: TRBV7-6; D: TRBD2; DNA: TGTGTCAGCAGCTTAGGGTCGGGAGGGCCGGTTAATGAGCAGTTCTTC; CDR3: CVSSLGSGGPVNEQFF
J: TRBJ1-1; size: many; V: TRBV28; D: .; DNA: TGTGCCAGCAGTTTTGTCACCATGAACACTGAAGCTTTCTTT; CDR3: CASSFVTMNTEAFF
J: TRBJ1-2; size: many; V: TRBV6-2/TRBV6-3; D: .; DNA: TGTGCCAGCAGTTACTCTAACTATGGCTACACCTTC; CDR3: CASSYSNYGYTF
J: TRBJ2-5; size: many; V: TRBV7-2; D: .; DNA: TGTGCCAGCAGCTCCCCTGGGACGGCTCCAGCGAGGACCCAGTACTTC; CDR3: CASSSPGTAPARTQYF
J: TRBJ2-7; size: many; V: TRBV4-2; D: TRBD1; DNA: TGTGCCAGCAGCCAACTCGGACAGGGGGAGACCTACGAGCAGTACTTC; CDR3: CASSQLGQGETYEQYF
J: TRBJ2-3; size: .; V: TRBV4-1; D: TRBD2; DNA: TGCGCCAGCAGCCAAAGACCAGCGGGGGGCAGCACAGATACGCAGTATTTT; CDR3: CASSQRPAGGSTDTQYF
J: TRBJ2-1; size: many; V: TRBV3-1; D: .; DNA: TGTGCCAGCAGCCAAACTAATTACAATGAGCAGTTCTTC; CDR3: CASSQTNYNEQFF